This T cell receptor beta chain was identified during a study of T-cell memory formation after mild COVID-19. Study outcomes and limitations: Those CD4+ clones that contracted were mainly in CM and EM (CD8+ ones in EMRA). Contracting clones from day 15 to 85 showed balanced CD4/CD8; later expanders favored CD4+.

This clonotype was observed a few times. Its antigen is unidentified. MiXCR, applied by TCRdb to the 5' RACE reads, yields one record per CDR3 protein. The table lists approximately 230,000 distinct CDR3 sequences, about 17% of them singletons. This receptor was taken from a man between 18 and 29 years old who had mild COVID-19 (a few samples of this study predate the infection). Cell type and time point are not known. The sample taken for sequencing was PBMCs or a T cell subset sorted from them (not recorded which).

The chain's CDR3 is CASSFNEKLFF. For the CDR3, the DNA is TGTGCCAGCAGCTTTAATGAAAAACTGTTTTTT. The rearrangement joins TRBV11-2 to TRBJ1-4, with unresolved D. V was cut by 3 bases and J by 4 bases, with 0 bases left in between. The CDR3 sequence is 11 residues long. Germline values: CDR1 SGHAT, CDR2 FQNNGV. Combining the CDR3 with reference TRBV11-2 and TRBJ1-4 gives the whole variable domain EAGVAQSPRYKIIEKRQSVAFWCNPISGHATLYWYQQILGQGPKLLIQFQNNGVVDDSQLPKDRFSAERLKGVDSTLKIQPAKLEDSAVYLCASSFNEKLFFGSGTQLSVL.